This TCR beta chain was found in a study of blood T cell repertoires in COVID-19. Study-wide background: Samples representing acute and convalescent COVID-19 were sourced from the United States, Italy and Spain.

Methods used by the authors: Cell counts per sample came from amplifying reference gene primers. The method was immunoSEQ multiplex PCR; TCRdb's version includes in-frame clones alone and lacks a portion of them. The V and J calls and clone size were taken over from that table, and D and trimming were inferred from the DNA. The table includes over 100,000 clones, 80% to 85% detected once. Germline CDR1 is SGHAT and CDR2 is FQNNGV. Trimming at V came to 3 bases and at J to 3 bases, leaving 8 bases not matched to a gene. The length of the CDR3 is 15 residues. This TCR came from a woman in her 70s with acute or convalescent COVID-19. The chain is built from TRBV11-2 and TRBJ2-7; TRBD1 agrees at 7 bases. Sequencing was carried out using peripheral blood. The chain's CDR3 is CASSFRDRPLYEQYF. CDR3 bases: TGTGCCAGCAGCTTCAGGGACAGACCACTCTACGAGCAGTACTTC. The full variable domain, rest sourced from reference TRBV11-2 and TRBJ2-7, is EAGVAQSPRYKIIEKRQSVAFWCNPISGHATLYWYQQILGQGPKLLIQFQNNGVVDDSQLPKDRFSAERLKGVDSTLKIQPAKLEDSAVYLCASSFRDRPLYEQYFGPGTRLTVT.